This record concerns one TCR beta chain sequence. The source of the sample is a study of blood T cell repertoires in COVID-19. Study background: PBMCs, B-cell-depleted T cells, or T cells were the source of the cDNA or gDNA that made up the material.

The CDR3 is made up of 12 amino acids. The germline V and J ends were trimmed by 6 bases and 5 bases, with 10 bases remaining between them. Germline V gives CDR1 MDHEN, CDR2 SYDVKM. Per the original methods: Researchers report that nucleated cell counts were estimated from reference gene primer amplification. Sequenced by immunoSEQ multiplex PCR; TCRdb stores in-frame clones only, minus some. The D gene and trimming were derived from the DNA, and the V and J assignments and clone size from that table. The sample carries fewer than 30,000 clones, approximately 80% recorded once. The V and J genes are TRBV28 and TRBJ1-2; D unresolved. This TCR was recovered from a man between 65 and 85 years old with active COVID-19. Sequenced input: peripheral blood. Written as DNA, the CDR3 is TGTGCCAGCAGCCGAGAATCTTATGGCTACACCTTC. Translation gives CASSRESYGYTF.